This TCR beta chain stems from a study of beta chain features in type 1 diabetes. Sort purity for all populations was recorded as exceeding 98%. Every bit of the isolated RNA underwent reverse transcription, so sequencing read expressed TCRB transcripts. Assay: immunoSEQ multiplex PCR; the TCRdb copy retains only in-frame clones and omits some. Altogether roughly 500,000 clones are present, about 32% being singletons, with the ten largest covering roughly 0.06%. The TCR originated in a man aged 18 to 35 in good health. Sequencing used naive CD4+ T cells from blood.

CDR3 amino acids: CASSLARLSGSYNEQFF. The CDR3 region has the DNA TGTGCCAGCAGCTTAGCTAGGTTGAGTGGCTCCTACAATGAGCAGTTCTTC. The J gene is TRBJ2-1, the V gene TRBV7-8; D gene uncertain. Germline V gene lookup returns CDR1 SGHVS and CDR2 FQNEAQ. V lost 0 bases, J lost 0 bases, and 12 bases lay in between. This CDR3 region has 17 residues. Based on the CDR3 plus reference TRBV7-8 and TRBJ2-1, the full variable domain is GAGVSQSPRYKVAKRGQDVALRCDPISGHVSLFWYQQALGQGPEFLTYFQNEAQLDKSGLPSDRFFAERPEGSVSTLKIQRTQQEDSAVYLCASSLARLSGSYNEQFFGPGTRLTVL.